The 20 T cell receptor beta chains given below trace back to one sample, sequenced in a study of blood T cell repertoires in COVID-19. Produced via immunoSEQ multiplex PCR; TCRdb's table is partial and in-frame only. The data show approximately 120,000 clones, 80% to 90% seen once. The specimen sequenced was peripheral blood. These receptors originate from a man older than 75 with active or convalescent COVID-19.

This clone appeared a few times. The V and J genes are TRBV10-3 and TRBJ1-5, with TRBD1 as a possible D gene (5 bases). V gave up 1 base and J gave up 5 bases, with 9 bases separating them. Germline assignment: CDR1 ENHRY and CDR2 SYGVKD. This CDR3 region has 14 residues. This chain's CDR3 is CAISEWAGDQPQHF. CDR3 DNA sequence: TGTGCCATCAGTGAGTGGGCGGGGGATCAGCCCCAGCATTTT.

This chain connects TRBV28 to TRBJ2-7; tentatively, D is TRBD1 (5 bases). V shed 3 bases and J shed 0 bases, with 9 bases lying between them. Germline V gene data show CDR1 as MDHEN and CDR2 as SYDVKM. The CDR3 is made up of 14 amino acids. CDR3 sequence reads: CASSFLDISYEQYF. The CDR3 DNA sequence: TGTGCCAGCAGTTTTCTGGACATCTCCTACGAGCAGTACTTC. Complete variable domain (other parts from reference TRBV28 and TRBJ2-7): DVKVTQSSRYLVKRTGEKVFLECVQDMDHENMFWYRQDPGLGLRLIYFSYDVKMKEKGDIPEGYSVSREKKERFSLILESASTNQTSMYLCASSFLDISYEQYFGPGTRLTVT.

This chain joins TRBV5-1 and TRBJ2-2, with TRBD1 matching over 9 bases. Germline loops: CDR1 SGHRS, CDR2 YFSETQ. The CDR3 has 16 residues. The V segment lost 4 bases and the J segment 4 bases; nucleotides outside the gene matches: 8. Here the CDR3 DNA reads TGCGCCAGCAGCGACCCGGGACAGGGTAGCACCGGGGAGCTGTTTTTT. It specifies CASSDPGQGSTGELFF.

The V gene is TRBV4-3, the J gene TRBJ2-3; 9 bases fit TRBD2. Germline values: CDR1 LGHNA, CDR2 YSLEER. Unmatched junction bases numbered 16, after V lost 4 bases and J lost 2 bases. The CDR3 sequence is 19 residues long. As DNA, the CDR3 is TGCGCCAGCAGCCCAGGCGGATTGTTAGCGGGGGATCTCACAGATACGCAGTATTTT. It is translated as CASSPGGLLAGDLTDTQYF.

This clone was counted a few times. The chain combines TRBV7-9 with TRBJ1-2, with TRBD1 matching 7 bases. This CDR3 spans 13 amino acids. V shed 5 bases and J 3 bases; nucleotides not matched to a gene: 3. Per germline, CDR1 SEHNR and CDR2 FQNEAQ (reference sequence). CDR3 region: CASSAGQYYGYTF. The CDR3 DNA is TGTGCCAGCAGCGCGGGACAGTACTATGGCTACACCTTC.

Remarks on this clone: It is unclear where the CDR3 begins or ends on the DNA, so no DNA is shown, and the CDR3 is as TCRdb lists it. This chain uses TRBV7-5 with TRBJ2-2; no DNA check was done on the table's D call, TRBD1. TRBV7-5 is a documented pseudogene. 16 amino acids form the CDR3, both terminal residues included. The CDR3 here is CVILPVVGGGSGELFF.

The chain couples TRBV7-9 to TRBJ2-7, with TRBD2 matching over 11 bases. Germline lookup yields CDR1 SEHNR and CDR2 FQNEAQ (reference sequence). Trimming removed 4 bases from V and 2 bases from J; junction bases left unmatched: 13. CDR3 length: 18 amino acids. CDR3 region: CASSYPPALAGATYEQYF. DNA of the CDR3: TGTGCCAGCAGCTACCCTCCGGCACTAGCGGGGGCGACCTACGAGCAGTACTTC.

CDR3 in amino acids: CASSLDRGRGDTQYF. The CDR3 bases are TGTGCCAGCAGCCTGGACAGGGGGCGCGGGGATACGCAGTATTTT. V is TRBV7-9 and J is TRBJ2-3; 11 bases are a match to TRBD1. CDR1 is SEHNR and CDR2 is FQNEAQ in the germline V gene (reference sequence). The CDR3 totals 15 residues. J lost 6 bases, V lost 5 bases, and 7 bases had no gene match. Using reference TRBV7-9 and TRBJ2-3 for the parts outside the CDR3, the full variable domain is DTGVSQNPRHKITKRGQNVTFRCDPISEHNRLYWYRQTLGQGPEFLTYFQNEAQLEKSRLLSDRFSAERPKGSFSTLEIQRTEQGDSAMYLCASSLDRGRGDTQYFGPGTRLTVL.

The CDR3 loop reads CASSRFRGQRGDTQYF. CDR3 nucleotides: TGTGCCAGCAGCCGGTTCAGGGGCCAAAGGGGGGATACGCAGTATTTT. This chain joins TRBV5-8 and TRBJ2-3; the D gene is possibly TRBD1 (6 bases). Germline assignment: CDR1 SGHTS and CDR2 YDEGEE. This CDR3 is built from 16 residues. Trimming took off 4 bases at V and 6 bases at J, with 21 bases between the two ends.

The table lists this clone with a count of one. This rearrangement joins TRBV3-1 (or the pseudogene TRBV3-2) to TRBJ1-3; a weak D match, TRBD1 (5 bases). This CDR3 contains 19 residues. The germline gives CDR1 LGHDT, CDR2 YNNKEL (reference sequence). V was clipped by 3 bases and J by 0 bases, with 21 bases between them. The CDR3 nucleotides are TGTGCCAGCAGCCACCTTCGGGCAGGGTCCCACAGCTCTGGAAACACCATATATTTT. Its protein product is CASSHLRAGSHSSGNTIYF.

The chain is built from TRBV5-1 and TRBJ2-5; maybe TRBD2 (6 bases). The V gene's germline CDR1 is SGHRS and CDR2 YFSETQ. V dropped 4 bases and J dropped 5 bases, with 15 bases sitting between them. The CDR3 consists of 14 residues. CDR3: CASSLGRGLETQYF. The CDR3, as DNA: TGCGCCAGCAGCCTGGGACGGGGGTTGGAGACCCAGTACTTC.

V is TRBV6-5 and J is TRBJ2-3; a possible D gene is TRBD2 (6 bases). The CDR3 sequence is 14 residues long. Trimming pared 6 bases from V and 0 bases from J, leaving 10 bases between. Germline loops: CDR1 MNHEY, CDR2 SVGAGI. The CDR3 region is CASRGLTSTDTQYF. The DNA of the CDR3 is TGTGCCAGCAGGGGACTCACTAGCACAGATACGCAGTATTTT.

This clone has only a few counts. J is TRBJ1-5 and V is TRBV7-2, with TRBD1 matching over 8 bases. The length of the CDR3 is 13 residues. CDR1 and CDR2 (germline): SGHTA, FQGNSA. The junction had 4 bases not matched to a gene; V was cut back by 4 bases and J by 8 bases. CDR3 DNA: TGTGCCAGCAGCTATGACAGGGGAGAGCCCCAGCATTTT. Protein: CASSYDRGEPQHF. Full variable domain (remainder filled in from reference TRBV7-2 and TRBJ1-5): GAGVSQSPSNKVTEKGKDVELRCDPISGHTALYWYRQSLGQGLEFLIYFQGNSAPDKSGLPSDRFSAERTGGSVSTLTIQRTQQEDSAVYLCASSYDRGEPQHFGDGTRLSIL.

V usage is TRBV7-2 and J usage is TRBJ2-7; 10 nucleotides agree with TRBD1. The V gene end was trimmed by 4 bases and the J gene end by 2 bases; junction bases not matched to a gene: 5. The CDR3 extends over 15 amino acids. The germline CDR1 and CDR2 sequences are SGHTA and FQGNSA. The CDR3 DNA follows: TGTGCCAGCAGCTCGCCGGGACAGGGGCCCTACGAGCAGTACTTC. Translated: CASSSPGQGPYEQYF.

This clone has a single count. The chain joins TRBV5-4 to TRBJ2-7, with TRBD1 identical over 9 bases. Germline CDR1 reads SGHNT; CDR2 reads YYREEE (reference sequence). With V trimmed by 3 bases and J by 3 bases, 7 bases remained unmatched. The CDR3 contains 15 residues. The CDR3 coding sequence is TGTGCCAGCAGCTCACCGGGACAGGGACTCTACGAGCAGTACTTC. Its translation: CASSSPGQGLYEQYF. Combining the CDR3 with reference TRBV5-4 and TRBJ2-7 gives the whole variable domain ETGVTQSPTHLIKTRGQQVTLRCSSQSGHNTVSWYQQALGQGPQFIFQYYREEENGRGNFPPRFSGLQFPNYSSELNVNALELDDSALYLCASSSPGQGLYEQYFGPGTRLTVT.

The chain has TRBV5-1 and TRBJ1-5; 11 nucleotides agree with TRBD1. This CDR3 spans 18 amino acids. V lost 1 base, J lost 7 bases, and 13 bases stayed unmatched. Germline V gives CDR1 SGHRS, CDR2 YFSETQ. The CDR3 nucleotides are TGCGCCAGCAGCTTGAAGGGACAGGGGGTTAGGGTCAAGCAGCCCCAGCATTTT. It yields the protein CASSLKGQGVRVKQPQHF.

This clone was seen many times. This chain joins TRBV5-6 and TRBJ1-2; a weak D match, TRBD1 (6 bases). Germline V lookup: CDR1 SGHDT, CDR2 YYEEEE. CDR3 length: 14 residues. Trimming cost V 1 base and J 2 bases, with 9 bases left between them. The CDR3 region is CASSLTGRNYGYTF. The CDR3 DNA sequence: TGTGCCAGCAGCTTGACAGGGCGCAACTATGGCTACACCTTC.

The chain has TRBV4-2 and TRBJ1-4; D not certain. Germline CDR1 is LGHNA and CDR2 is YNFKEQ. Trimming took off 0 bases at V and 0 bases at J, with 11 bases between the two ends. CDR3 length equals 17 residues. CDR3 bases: TGTGCCAGCAGCCAAGATAGCGTCGGGGCAACTAATGAAAAACTGTTTTTT. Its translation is CASSQDSVGATNEKLFF.

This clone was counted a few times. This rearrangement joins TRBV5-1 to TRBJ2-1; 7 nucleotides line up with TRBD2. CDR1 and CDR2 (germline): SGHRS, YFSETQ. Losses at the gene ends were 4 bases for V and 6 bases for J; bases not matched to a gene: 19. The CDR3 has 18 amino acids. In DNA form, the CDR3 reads TGCGCCAGCAGCCCTTATTGGGGGAGCGGGGATAATTTCAATGAGCAGTTCTTC. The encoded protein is CASSPYWGSGDNFNEQFF.

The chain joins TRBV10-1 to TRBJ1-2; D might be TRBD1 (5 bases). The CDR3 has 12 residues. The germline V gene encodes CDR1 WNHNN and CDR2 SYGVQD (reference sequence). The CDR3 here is CHKGPLGYGYTF. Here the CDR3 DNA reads TGCCATAAGGGGCCCTTGGGCTATGGCTACACCTTC.